These T cell receptor beta chains were read from a single sample in a study of blood T cell repertoires in COVID-19. This table comes from immunoSEQ multiplex PCR, and its TCRdb copy is limited to in-frame clones, with some not included. The sample includes about 320,000 clones, almost 85% of them seen just once. Sequencing was performed on peripheral blood. The receptors come from a human donor in a cohort sampled during active COVID-19. Both conserved end residues are part of each CDR3. The D gene is left open where the match is weak. Where a row states a size, it is once, few, many or the class of an expanded clone; other rows omit it.

clone size	J gene	D gene	V gene	CDR3 DNA	CDR3 protein
once	TRBJ1-4	-	TRBV4-2	TGTGCCAGCAGCCAAGATCGGTGGGGGGGCGGTTTTGTAGGTGAAAAACTGTTTTTT	CASSQDRWGGGFVGEKLFF
-	TRBJ2-7	-	TRBV6-1	TGTGCCAGCAGTGATAGGGACACCCCGGGGGAGCAGTACTTC	CASSDRDTPGEQYF
-	TRBJ1-2	TRBD1	TRBV2	TGTGCCAGCATTTACGGTACAGGGGGCAAGGAAGGCTACACCTTC	CASIYGTGGKEGYTF
-	TRBJ2-3	-	TRBV7-3	TGTGCCAGCAGCTTATCGGTGGGCAGGGATACGCAGTATTTT	CASSLSVGRDTQYF
-	TRBJ2-2	-	TRBV5-1	TGCGCCAGCAGCTTGGAGGCAGGGGACGCGAACACCGGGGAGCTGTTTTTT	CASSLEAGDANTGELFF
-	TRBJ1-5	TRBD1	TRBV6-5	TGTGCCAGCAGTTCAGGACAGGGAGGCAATCAGCCCCAGCATTTT	CASSSGQGGNQPQHF
once	TRBJ1-4	TRBD1	TRBV12-3/TRBV12-4	TGTGCCAGCAGCGGACAGGGGGGTGAAAAACTGTTTTTT	CASSGQGGEKLFF
-	TRBJ1-1	-	TRBV12-5	TGTGCTAGTGGGATCGGGGGGGCGCGTACTGAAGCTTTCTTT	CASGIGGARTEAFF
-	TRBJ2-1	TRBD1	TRBV5-6	TGTGCCAGCAGCTTGGCCTTAGGGCAGGGGGCTCTAGGTTTCCATGAGCAGTTCTTC	CASSLALGQGALGFHEQFF
-	TRBJ2-7	-	TRBV5-4	TGTGCCAGCAGCTTCGGGGACTCCTACGAGCAGTACTTC	CASSFGDSYEQYF
few	TRBJ2-7	TRBD1	TRBV28	TGTGCCAGCGAGAACGACAGGGGATCCTACGAGCAGTACTTC	CASENDRGSYEQYF
-	TRBJ1-2	TRBD1	TRBV7-3	TGTGCCAGCAGCTCGACCGGGACAGGGGACTCCTACACCTTC	CASSSTGTGDSYTF
-	TRBJ2-7	TRBD1	TRBV19	TGTGCCAGTAGTATTACGACAGGGGCGGGCTACGAGCAGTACTTC	CASSITTGAGYEQYF
-	TRBJ1-3	TRBD1	TRBV10-3	TGTGCCACTGGACAGGGTGCCACTGGAAACACCATATATTTT	CATGQGATGNTIYF
-	TRBJ2-3	-	TRBV6-5	TGTGCCAGCAGTTCGGTTAGCACAGATACGCAGTATTTT	CASSSVSTDTQYF
-	TRBJ1-4	-	TRBV5-1	TGCGCCAGCAGCTTGGAGTGGGGCGACATGTGGGCTGCTAATGAAAAACTGTTTTTT	CASSLEWGDMWAANEKLFF
-	TRBJ2-1	-	TRBV5-1	TGCGCCAGCAGCTTGCTGATGGCGGGCCTCGGGGAAGATGAGCAGTTCTTC	CASSLLMAGLGEDEQFF
-	TRBJ2-3	TRBD2	TRBV5-1	TGCGCCAGCAGCTTGGGGGCTAGCGGTCGCACAGATACGCAGTATTTT	CASSLGASGRTDTQYF
-	TRBJ2-2	-	TRBV4-2	TGTGCCAGCAGCCACGCTGACACCTCGAACACCGGGGAGCTGTTTTTT	CASSHADTSNTGELFF
-	TRBJ2-5	-	TRBV2	TGTGCCAGCAGTGAAGACAGGGTGGATCAAGAGACCCAGTACTTC	CASSEDRVDQETQYF
-	TRBJ2-1	TRBD2	TRBV9	TGTGCCAGCAGCGTATCCGGACTAGCGTACAATGAGCAGTTCTTC	CASSVSGLAYNEQFF
-	TRBJ1-1	-	TRBV5-1	TGCGCCAGCAGCGAACAACCCCTGGGCAGCACTCACACTGAAGCTTTCTTT	CASSEQPLGSTHTEAFF
-	TRBJ2-1	TRBD2	TRBV7-2	TGTGCCAGCAGCTTAACTAGCGGGGGGGCCTGGCAGTTCTTC	CASSLTSGGAWQFF
-	TRBJ2-7	-	TRBV19	TGTGCCAGTAGTATAGATCAGGGGGGCGAGCAGTACTTC	CASSIDQGGEQYF
-	TRBJ2-2	-	TRBV19	TGTGCCACACGGGGAGTTAGGGAGCTGTTTTTT	CATRGVRELFF
-	TRBJ2-5	TRBD2	TRBV3-1/TRBV3-2	TGTGCCAGCAGCCAGGGAGGGATGGAGACCCAGTACTTC	CASSQGGMETQYF
few	TRBJ1-2	-	TRBV7-9	TGTGCCAGCAGGAGTCCAGGGTTGGCGTATGGCTACACCTTC	CASRSPGLAYGYTF
few	TRBJ2-1	TRBD1	TRBV12-3/TRBV12-4	TGTGCCAGCAGCTACGGGACAGGGTCGAGGTTCTTC	CASSYGTGSRFF
once	TRBJ2-4	-	TRBV7-9	TGTGCCAGCGGGCCGCTAGCCAAAAACATTCAGTACTTC	CASGPLAKNIQYF